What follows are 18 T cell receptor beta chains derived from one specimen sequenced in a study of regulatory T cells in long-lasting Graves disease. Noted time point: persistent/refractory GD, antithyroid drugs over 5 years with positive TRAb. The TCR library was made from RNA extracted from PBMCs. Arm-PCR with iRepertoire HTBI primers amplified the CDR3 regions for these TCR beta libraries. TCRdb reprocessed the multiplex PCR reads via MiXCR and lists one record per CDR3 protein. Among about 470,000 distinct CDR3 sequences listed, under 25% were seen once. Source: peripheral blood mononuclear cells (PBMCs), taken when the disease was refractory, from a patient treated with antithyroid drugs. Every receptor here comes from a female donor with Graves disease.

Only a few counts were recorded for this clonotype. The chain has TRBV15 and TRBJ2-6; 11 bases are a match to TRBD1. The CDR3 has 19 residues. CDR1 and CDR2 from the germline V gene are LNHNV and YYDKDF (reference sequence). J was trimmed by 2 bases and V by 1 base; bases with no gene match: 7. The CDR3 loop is CATSRVYGQGATGANVLTF. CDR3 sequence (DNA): TGTGCCACCAGCAGAGTATACGGACAGGGGGCAACTGGGGCCAACGTCCTGACTTTC.

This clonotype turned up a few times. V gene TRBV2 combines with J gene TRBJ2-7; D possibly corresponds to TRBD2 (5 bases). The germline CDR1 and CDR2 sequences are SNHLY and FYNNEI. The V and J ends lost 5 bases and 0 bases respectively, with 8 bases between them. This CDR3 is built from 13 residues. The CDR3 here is CASSNEGSYEQYF. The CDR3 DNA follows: TGTGCCAGCAGTAACGAGGGCTCCTACGAGCAGTACTTC.

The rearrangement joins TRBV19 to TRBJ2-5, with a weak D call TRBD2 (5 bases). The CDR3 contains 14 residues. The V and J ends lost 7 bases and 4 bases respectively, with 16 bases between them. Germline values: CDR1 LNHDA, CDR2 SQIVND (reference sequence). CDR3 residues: CASTPRSGRETQYF. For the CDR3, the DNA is TGTGCCAGTACCCCTAGGTCGGGGAGAGAGACCCAGTACTTC.

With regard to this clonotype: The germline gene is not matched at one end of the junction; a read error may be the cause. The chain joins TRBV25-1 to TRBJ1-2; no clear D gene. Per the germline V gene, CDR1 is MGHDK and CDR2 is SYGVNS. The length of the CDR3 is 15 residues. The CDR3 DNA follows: TGTACCAGCAGTGAATCCAACCGGGGTCTAATTGGCTACACCTTC. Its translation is CTSSESNRGLIGYTF.

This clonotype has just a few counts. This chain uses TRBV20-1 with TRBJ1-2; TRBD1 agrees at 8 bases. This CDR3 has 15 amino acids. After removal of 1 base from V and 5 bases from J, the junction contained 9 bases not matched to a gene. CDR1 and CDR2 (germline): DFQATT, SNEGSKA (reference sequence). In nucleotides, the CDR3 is TGCAGTGCTAGAGCTCGGGACAGGCTCACATATGGCTACACCTTC. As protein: CSARARDRLTYGYTF.

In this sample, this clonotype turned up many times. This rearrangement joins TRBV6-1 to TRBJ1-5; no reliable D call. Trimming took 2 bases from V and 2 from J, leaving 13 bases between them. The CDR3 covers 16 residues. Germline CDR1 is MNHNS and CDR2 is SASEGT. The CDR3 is CASSESEGSGNQPQHF. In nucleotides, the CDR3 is TGTGCCAGCAGTGAATCGGAGGGATCCGGCAATCAGCCCCAGCATTTT.

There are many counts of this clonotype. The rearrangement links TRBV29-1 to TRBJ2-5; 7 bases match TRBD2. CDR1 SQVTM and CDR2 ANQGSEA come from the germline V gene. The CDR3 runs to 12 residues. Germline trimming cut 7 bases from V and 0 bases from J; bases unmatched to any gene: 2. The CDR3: CSGREDQETQYF. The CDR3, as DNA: TGCAGCGGCCGGGAGGACCAAGAGACCCAGTACTTC.

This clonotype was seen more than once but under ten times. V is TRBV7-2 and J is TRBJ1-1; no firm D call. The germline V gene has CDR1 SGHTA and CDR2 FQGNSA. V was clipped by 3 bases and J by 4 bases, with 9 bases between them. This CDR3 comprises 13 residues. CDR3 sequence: CASSFGRTTEAFF. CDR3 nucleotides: TGTGCCAGCAGCTTCGGACGGACCACTGAAGCTTTCTTT.

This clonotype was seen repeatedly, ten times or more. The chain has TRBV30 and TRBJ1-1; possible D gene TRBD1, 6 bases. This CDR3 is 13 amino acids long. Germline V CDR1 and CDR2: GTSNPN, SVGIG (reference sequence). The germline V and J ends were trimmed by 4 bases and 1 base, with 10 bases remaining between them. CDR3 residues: CAWTGQPNTEAFF. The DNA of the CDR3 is TGTGCCTGGACGGGACAACCGAACACTGAAGCTTTCTTT.

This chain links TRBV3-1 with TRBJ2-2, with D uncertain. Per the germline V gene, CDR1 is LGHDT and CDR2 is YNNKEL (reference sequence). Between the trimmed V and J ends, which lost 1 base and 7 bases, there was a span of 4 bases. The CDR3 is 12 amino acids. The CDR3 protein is CASSQGLGELFF. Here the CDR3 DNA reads TGTGCCAGCAGCCAAGGCCTCGGGGAGCTGTTTTTT.

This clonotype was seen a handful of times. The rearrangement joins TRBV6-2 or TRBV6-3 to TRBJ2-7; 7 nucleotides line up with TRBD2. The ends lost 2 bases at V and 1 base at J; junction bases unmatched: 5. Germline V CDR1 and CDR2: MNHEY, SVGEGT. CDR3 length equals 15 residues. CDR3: CASSYGGRPSYEQYF. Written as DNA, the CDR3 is TGTGCCAGCAGTTACGGCGGGAGACCTTCCTACGAGCAGTACTTC.

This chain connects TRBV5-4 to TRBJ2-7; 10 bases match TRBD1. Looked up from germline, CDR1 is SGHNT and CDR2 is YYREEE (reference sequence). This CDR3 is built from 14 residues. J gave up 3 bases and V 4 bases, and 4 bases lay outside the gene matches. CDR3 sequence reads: CASSQWTGGYEQYF. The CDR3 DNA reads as TGTGCCAGCAGCCAATGGACAGGGGGCTACGAGCAGTACTTC.

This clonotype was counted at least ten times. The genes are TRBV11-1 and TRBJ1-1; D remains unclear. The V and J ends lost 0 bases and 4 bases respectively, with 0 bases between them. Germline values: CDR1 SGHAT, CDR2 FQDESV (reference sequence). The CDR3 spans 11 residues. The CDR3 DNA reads TGTGCCAGCAGCTTAGCCACTGAAGCTTTCTTT. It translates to CASSLATEAFF. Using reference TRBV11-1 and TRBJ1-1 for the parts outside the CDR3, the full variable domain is EAEVAQSPRYKITEKSQAVAFWCDPISGHATLYWYRQILGQGPELLVQFQDESVVDDSQLPKDRFSAERLKGVDSTLKIQPAELGDSAMYLCASSLATEAFFGQGTRLTVV.

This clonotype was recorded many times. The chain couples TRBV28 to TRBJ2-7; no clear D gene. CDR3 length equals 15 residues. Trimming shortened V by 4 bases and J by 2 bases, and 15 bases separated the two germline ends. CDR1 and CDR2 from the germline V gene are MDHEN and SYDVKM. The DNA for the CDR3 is TGTGCCAGCAGTTACCGCCCCGGGCGGACCTACGAGCAGTACTTC. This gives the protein CASSYRPGRTYEQYF.

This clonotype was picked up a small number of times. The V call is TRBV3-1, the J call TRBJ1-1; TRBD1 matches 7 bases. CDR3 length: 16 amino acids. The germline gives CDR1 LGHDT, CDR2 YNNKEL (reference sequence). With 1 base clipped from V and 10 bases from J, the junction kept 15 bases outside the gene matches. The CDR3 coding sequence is TGTGCCAGCAGCCAAGTAGGGGGCAGGTCCCCAACCGGAGCTTTCTTT. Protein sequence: CASSQVGGRSPTGAFF.

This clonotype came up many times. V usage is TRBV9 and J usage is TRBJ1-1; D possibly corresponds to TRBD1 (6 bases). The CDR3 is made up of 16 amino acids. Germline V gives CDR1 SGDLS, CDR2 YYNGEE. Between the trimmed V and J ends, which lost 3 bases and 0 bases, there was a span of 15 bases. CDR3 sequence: CASSETDWDMNTEAFF. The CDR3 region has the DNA TGTGCCAGCAGCGAAACAGATTGGGACATGAACACTGAAGCTTTCTTT.

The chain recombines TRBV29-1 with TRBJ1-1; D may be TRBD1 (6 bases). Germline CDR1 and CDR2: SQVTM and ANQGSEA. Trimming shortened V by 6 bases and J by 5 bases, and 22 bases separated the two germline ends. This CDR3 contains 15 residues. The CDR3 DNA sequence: TGCAGCGTCGCAGGGGTACTCCGGGGGGAGACTGAAGCTTTCTTT. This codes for CSVAGVLRGETEAFF.

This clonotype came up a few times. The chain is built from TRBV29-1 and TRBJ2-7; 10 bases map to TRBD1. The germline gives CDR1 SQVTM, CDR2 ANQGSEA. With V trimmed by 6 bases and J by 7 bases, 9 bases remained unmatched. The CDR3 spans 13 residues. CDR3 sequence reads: CSVPRDRGMEQYF. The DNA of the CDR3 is TGCAGCGTGCCCCGGGACAGGGGTATGGAGCAGTACTTC.